This TCR beta chain originates from a study of blood T cell repertoires in COVID-19. Trimming shortened V by 1 base and J by 9 bases, and 16 bases separated the two germline ends. CDR1 is PRHDT and CDR2 is FYEKMQ in the germline V gene (reference sequence). The CDR3 has 15 residues. Assay: immunoSEQ multiplex PCR; the TCRdb copy retains only in-frame clones and omits some. The sample has about 190,000 clones, 84% seen once. Sequences were obtained from peripheral blood. The V call is TRBV13, the J call TRBJ2-1; D is perhaps TRBD2 (5 bases). The clonotype comes from a woman in her 70s with active or convalescent COVID-19. CDR3 bases: TGTGCCAGCAGCTTAGTTCGGGGTGGTACCCTTGAGCAGTTCTTC. Its translation is CASSLVRGGTLEQFF.